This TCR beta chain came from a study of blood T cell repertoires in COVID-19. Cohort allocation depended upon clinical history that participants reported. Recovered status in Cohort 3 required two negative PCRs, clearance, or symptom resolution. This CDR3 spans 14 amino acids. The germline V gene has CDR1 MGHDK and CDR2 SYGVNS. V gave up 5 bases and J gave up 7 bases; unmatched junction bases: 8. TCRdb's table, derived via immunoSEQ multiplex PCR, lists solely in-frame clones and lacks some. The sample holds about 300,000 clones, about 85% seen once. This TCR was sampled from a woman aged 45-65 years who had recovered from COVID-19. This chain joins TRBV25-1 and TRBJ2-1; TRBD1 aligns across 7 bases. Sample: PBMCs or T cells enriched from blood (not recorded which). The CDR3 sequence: CASSQGDVRNEQFF. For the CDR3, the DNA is TGTGCCAGCAGTCAGGGGGACGTTAGAAATGAGCAGTTCTTC.